This TCR beta chain was observed in a study of OX40 agonist ivuxolimab in advanced cancers. General study results and limits: It was also the case that some nonresponders had low normalized T-cell clonal expansion. Undetermined was the antigen specificity of the expanded peripheral T cells.

The data were produced by immunoSEQ multiplex PCR, yet TCRdb's version contains in-frame clones alone and is incomplete. The data contain approximately 70,000 clones, roughly 89% of them singletons. Comments on this clone: Its cognate antigen is unknown.

CDR3 size: 14 residues. In germline, CDR1 is SQVTM, CDR2 ANQGSEA. The V and J ends lost 2 bases and 0 bases, in that order; junction bases with no gene match: 1. The origin of this receptor is an adult with an advanced solid tumor such as melanoma, head and neck, liver or kidney cancer. The genes are TRBV29-1 and TRBJ2-7; 10 bases are a match to TRBD1. Sequencing was performed on CD4+ or CD8+ T cells sorted from blood, taken in a trial of the OX40 agonist ivuxolimab. The CDR3 loop is CSVERTGGSYEQYF. The CDR3 bases are TGCAGCGTTGAAAGGACAGGGGGCTCCTACGAGCAGTACTTC.